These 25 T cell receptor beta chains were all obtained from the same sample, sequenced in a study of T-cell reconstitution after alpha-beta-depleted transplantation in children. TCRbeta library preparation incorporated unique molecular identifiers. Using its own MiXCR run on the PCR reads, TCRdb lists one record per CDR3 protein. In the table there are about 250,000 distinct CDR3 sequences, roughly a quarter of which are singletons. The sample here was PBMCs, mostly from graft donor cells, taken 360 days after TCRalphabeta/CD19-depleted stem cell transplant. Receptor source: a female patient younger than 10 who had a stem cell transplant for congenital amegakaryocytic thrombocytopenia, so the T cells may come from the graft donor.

CDR3 amino acids: CASRDTDQPQHF. The CDR3 region has the DNA TGTGCCAGCAGGGATACGGATCAGCCCCAGCATTTT. V is TRBV28 and J is TRBJ1-5, with D unclear. CDR1 and CDR2 from the germline V gene are MDHEN and SYDVKM. The V end was cut by 6 bases, the J end by 5 bases, with 8 bases between. This CDR3 spans 12 amino acids. The variable domain in full, completed from reference TRBV28 and TRBJ1-5, reads DVKVTQSSRYLVKRTGEKVFLECVQDMDHENMFWYRQDPGLGLRLIYFSYDVKMKEKGDIPEGYSVSREKKERFSLILESASTNQTSMYLCASRDTDQPQHFGDGTRLSIL.

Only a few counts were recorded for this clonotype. CDR3 amino acids: CASSPLDRSYEQYF. In DNA, the CDR3 is TGTGCCAGCTCACCTCTCGACAGATCCTACGAGCAGTACTTC. This rearrangement joins TRBV18 to TRBJ2-7; tentatively, D is TRBD1 (5 bases). This CDR3 contains 14 residues. The V end lost 3 bases, the J end lost 1 base, and 10 bases lay between the germline ends. Germline-derived CDR1 and CDR2 are KGHSH and LQKENI.

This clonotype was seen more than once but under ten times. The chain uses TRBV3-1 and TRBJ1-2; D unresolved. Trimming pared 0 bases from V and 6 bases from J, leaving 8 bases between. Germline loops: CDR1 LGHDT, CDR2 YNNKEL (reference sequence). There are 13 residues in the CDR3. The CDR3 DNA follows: TGTGCCAGCAGCCAAGATTGGGCGAATGGCTACACCTTC. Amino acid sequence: CASSQDWANGYTF.

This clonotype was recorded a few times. CDR3 sequence reads: CASSPYEGDEKLFF. The CDR3 DNA reads TGTGCCAGCAGCCCCTACGAAGGAGATGAAAAACTGTTTTTT. The J gene is TRBJ1-4, the V gene TRBV28; no clear D. This CDR3 region has 14 residues. Germline V lookup: CDR1 MDHEN, CDR2 SYDVKM. V lost 6 bases, J lost 6 bases, and 14 bases lay in between.

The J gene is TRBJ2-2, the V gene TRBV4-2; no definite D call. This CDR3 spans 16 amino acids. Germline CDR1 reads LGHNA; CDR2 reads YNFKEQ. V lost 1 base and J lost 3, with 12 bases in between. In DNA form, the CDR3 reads TGTGCCAGCAGCCAAGTTCACGATGCACACACCGGGGAGCTGTTTTTT. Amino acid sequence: CASSQVHDAHTGELFF.

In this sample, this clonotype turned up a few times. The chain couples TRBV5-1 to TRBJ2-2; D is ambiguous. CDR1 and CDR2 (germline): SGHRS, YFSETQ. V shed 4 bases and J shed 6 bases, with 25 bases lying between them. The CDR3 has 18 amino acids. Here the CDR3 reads CASSPPQTSSPGAGELFF. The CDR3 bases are TGCGCCAGCAGCCCCCCCCAGACATCCTCCCCGGGCGCCGGGGAGCTGTTTTTT.

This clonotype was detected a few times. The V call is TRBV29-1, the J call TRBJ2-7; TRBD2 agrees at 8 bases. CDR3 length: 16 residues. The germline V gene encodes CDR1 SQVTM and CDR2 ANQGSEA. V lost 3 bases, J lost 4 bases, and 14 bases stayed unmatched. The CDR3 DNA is TGCAGCGTTGATTCGGGAAAGAGCGGGAGTATTTACGAGCAGTACTTC. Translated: CSVDSGKSGSIYEQYF.

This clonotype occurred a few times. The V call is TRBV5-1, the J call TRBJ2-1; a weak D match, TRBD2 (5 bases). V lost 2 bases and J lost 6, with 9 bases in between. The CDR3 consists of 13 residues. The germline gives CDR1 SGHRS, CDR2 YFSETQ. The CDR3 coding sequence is TGCGCCAGCAGCTTACGGACTTTCAATGAGCAGTTCTTC. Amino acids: CASSLRTFNEQFF.

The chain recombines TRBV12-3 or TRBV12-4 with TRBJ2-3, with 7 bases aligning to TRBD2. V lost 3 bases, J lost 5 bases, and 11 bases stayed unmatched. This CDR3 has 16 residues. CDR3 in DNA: TGTGCCAGCAGTTTGGGCCAGCGGGGCCTCCGAGATACGCAGTATTTT. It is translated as CASSLGQRGLRDTQYF.

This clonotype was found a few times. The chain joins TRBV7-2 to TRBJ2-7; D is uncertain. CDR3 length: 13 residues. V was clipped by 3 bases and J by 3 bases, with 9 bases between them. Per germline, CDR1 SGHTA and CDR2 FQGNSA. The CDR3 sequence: CASSFAGYYEQYF. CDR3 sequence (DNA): TGTGCCAGCAGCTTCGCCGGCTACTACGAGCAGTACTTC.

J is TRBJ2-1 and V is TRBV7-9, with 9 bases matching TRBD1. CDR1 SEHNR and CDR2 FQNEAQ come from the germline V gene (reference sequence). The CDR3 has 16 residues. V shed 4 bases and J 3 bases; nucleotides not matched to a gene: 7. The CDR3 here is CASSSRQGEGYNEQFF. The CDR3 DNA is TGTGCCAGCAGCTCTCGACAGGGGGAGGGCTACAATGAGCAGTTCTTC.

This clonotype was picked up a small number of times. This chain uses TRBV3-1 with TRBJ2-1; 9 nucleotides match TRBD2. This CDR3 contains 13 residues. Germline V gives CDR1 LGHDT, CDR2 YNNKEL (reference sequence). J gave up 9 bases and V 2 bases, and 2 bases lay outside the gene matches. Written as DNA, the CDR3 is TGTGCCAGCAGCCAAACTAGCGGGCTTGAGCAGTTCTTC. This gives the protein CASSQTSGLEQFF.

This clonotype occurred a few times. The CDR3 sequence is CSVDGTEGGAYEQYF. CDR3 DNA sequence: TGCAGCGTTGATGGAACCGAGGGAGGGGCCTACGAGCAGTACTTC. V usage is TRBV29-1 and J usage is TRBJ2-7; 7 positions agree with TRBD2. This CDR3 has 15 amino acids. Germline loops: CDR1 SQVTM, CDR2 ANQGSEA. V lost 3 bases and J lost 2; bases outside the gene matches: 10.

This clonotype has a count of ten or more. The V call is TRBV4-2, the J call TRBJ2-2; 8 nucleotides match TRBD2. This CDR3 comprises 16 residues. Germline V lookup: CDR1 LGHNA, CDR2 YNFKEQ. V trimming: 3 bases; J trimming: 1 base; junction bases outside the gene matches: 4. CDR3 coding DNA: TGTGCCAGCAGCCACTTAGCGGGAAAGAACACCGGGGAGCTGTTTTTT. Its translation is CASSHLAGKNTGELFF.

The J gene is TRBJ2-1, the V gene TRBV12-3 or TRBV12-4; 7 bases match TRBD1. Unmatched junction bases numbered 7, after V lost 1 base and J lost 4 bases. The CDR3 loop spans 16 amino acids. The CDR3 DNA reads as TGTGCCAGCAGTTTAGAGGGACAGAGGAAATACAATGAGCAGTTCTTC. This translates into CASSLEGQRKYNEQFF.

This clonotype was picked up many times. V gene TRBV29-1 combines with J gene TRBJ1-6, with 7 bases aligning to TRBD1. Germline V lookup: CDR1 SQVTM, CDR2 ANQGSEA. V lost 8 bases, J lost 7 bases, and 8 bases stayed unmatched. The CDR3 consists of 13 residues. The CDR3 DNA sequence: TGCAGCATCCGGACAGGAGGGAATTCACCCCTCCACTTT. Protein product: CSIRTGGNSPLHF.

Written as DNA, the CDR3 is TGCAGTGCTAGGAGAACAGCGAACAATGAGCAGTTCTTC. Protein product: CSARRTANNEQFF. The J gene is TRBJ2-1, the V gene TRBV20-1; the D is unclear. Germline V lookup: CDR1 DFQATT, CDR2 SNEGSKA (reference sequence). The CDR3 has 13 amino acids. The germline V and J ends were trimmed by 3 bases and 5 bases, with 11 bases remaining between them.

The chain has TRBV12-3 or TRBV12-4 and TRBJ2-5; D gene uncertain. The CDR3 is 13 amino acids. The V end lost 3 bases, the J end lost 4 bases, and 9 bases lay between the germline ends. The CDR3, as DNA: TGTGCCAGCAGTTTGGGCAGAGCAGAGACCCAGTACTTC. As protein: CASSLGRAETQYF.

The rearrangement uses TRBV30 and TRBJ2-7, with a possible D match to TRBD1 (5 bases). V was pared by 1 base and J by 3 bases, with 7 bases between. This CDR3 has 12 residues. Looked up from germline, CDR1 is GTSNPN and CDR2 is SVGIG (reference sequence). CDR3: CAWSARGYEQYF. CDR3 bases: TGTGCCTGGAGTGCAAGGGGCTACGAGCAGTACTTC.

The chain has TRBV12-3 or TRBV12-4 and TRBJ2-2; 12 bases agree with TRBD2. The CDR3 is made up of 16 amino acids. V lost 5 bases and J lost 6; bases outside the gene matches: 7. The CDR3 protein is CASSRGLAGLAGELFF. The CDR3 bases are TGTGCCAGCAGTAGAGGACTAGCGGGACTGGCCGGGGAGCTGTTTTTT.

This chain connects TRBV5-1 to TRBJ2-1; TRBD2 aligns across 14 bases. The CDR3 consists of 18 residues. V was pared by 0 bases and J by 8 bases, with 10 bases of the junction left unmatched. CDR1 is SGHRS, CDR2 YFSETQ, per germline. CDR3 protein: CASSLEIGTSGSTDEQFF. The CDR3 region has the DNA TGCGCCAGCAGCTTGGAAATAGGGACTAGCGGGAGTACCGATGAGCAGTTCTTC.

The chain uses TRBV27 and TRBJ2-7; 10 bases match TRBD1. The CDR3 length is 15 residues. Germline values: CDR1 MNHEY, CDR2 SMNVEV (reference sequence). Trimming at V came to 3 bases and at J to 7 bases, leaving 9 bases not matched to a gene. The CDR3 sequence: CASSFVGQGRVEQYF. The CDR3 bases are TGTGCCAGCAGTTTTGTGGGACAGGGGCGCGTTGAGCAGTACTTC.

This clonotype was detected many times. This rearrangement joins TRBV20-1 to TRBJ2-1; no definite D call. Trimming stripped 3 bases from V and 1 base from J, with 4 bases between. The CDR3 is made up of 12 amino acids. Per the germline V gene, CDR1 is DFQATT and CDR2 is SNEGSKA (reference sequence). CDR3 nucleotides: TGCAGTGCTAGCCAGTCCTACAATGAGCAGTTCTTC. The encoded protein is CSASQSYNEQFF.

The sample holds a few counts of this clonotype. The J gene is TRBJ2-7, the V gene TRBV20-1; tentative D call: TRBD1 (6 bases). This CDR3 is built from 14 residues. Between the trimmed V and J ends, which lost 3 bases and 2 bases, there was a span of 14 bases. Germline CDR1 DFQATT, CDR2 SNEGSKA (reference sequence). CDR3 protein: CSASSPRGTYEQYF. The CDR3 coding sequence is TGCAGTGCTAGCTCCCCCAGGGGCACCTACGAGCAGTACTTC.

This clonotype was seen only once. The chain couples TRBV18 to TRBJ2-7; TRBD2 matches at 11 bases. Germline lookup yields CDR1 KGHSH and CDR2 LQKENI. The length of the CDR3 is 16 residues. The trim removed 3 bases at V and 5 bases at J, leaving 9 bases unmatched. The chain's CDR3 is CASSPASGRYSDEQYF. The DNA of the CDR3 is TGTGCCAGCTCACCGGCTAGCGGGAGGTACTCGGACGAGCAGTACTTC.